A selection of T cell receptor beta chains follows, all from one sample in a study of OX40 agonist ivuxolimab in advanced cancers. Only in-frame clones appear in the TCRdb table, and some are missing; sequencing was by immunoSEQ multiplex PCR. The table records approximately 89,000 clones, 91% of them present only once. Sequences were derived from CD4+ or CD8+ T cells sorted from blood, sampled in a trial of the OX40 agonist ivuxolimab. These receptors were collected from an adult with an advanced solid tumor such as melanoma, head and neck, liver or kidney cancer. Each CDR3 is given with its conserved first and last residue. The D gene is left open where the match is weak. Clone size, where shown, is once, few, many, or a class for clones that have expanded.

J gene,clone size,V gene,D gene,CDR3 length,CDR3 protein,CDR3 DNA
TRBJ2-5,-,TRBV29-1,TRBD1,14,CSVHGTGVEETQYF,TGCAGCGTCCACGGGACAGGGGTGGAGGAGACCCAGTACTTC
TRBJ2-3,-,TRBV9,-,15,CASSRRGQGTDTQYF,TGTGCCAGCAGCCGGAGGGGGCAGGGCACAGATACGCAGTATTTT
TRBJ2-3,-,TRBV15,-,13,CATRNLGTDTQYF,TGTGCCACCAGAAATCTGGGCACAGATACGCAGTATTTT
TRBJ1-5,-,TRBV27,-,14,CASSFGQGGQPQHF,TGTGCCAGCAGTTTTGGGCAGGGCGGACAGCCCCAGCATTTT
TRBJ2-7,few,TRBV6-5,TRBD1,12,CASQGRGSEQYF,TGTGCCAGCCAGGGCAGGGGGTCCGAGCAGTACTTC
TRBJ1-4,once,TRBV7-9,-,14,CASSWRQGDEKLFF,TGTGCCAGCAGCTGGAGGCAGGGAGATGAAAAACTGTTTTTT
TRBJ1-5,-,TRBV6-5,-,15,CASRAPGHANQPQHF,TGTGCCAGCAGGGCCCCGGGACACGCCAATCAGCCCCAGCATTTT
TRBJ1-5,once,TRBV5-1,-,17,CASSLGGADTRNQPQHF,TGCGCCAGCAGCTTGGGAGGGGCGGACACCCGGAACCAGCCCCAGCATTTT
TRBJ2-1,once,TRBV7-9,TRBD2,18,CASSLFRTSGRAYNEQFF,TGTGCCAGCAGCTTATTCCGGACTAGCGGGAGGGCCTACAATGAGCAGTTCTTC
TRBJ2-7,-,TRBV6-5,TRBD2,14,CASRGLAGAYEQYF,TGTGCCAGCAGGGGACTAGCGGGAGCCTACGAGCAGTACTTC
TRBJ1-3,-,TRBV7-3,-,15,CASSLSGGSGNTIYF,TGTGCCAGCAGCTTATCAGGTGGCTCTGGAAACACCATATATTTT
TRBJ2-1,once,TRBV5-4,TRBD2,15,CASSLASGMGNEQFF,TGTGCCAGCAGCTTGGCTAGCGGGATGGGGAATGAGCAGTTCTTC
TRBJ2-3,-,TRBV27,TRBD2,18,CAVPLAGGPFSSTDTQYF,TGTGCCGTACCTCTAGCGGGAGGGCCGTTTTCCAGCACAGATACGCAGTATTTT
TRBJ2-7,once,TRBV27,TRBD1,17,CASSSLPGQGVSYEQYF,TGTGCCAGCAGTTCGTTACCGGGACAGGGGGTTTCCTACGAGCAGTACTTC
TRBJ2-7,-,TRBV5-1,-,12,CASSLQGYEQYF,TGCGCCAGCAGCCTTCAGGGTTACGAGCAGTACTTC
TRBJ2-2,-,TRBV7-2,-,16,CASSLFGAFVAGELFF,TGTGCCAGCAGCTTATTTGGGGCCTTTGTGGCCGGGGAGCTGTTTTTT
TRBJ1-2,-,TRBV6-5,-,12,CASSYSGYGYTF,TGTGCCAGCAGTTACTCGGGCTATGGCTACACCTTC
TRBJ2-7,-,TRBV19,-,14,CASSTKTVSYEQYF,TGTGCCAGTAGTACCAAGACAGTATCCTACGAGCAGTACTTC
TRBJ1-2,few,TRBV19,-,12,CASSISSAGYTF,TGTGCCAGTAGTATTTCTTCGGCGGGCTACACCTTC
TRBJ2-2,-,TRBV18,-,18,CASSLNQAAGQNTGELFF,TGTGCCAGCTCACTCAACCAGGCGGCCGGACAGAACACCGGGGAGCTGTTTTTT
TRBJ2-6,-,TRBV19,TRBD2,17,CASSIDLAGAGANVLTF,TGTGCCAGTAGTATAGATCTAGCGGGAGCTGGGGCCAACGTCCTGACTTTC
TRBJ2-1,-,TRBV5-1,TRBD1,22,CASSLPRQGDSSGILHYNEQFF,TGCGCCAGCAGCTTGCCGAGACAGGGGGACTCGAGCGGCATACTTCACTACAATGAGCAGTTCTTC
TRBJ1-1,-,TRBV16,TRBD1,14,CASRRQGADTEAFF,TGTGCCAGCAGAAGACAGGGGGCAGACACTGAAGCTTTCTTT
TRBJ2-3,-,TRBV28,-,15,CASLARRSGTDTQYF,TGTGCCAGCTTAGCTCGTCGGAGTGGGACAGATACGCAGTATTTT
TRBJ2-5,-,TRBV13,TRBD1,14,CASSEGAGEETQYF,TGTGCCAGCAGTGAGGGGGCAGGGGAAGAGACCCAGTACTTC
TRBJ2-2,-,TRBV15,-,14,CATSLGESTGELFF,TGTGCCACCAGTTTGGGGGAGAGCACCGGGGAGCTGTTTTTT
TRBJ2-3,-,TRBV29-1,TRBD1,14,CSGGQGAGTDTQYF,TGCAGCGGGGGACAGGGGGCCGGCACAGATACGCAGTATTTT
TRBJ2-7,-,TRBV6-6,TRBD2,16,CASRISLAGGNYEQYF,TGTGCCAGCAGGATTTCACTAGCGGGAGGGAACTACGAGCAGTACTTC
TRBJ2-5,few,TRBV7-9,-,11,CASSLQETQYF,TGTGCCAGCAGCTTACAAGAGACCCAGTACTTC
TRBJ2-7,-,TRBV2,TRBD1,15,CASSERADRAYEQYF,TGTGCCAGCAGTGAAAGGGCCGACAGGGCCTACGAGCAGTACTTC
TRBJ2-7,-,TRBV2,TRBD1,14,CASSDRTGAYEQYF,TGTGCCAGCAGTGATAGGACAGGGGCCTACGAGCAGTACTTC
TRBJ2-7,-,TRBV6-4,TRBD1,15,CASSDAGQGLNEQYF,TGTGCCAGCAGTGACGCTGGACAGGGGCTCAACGAGCAGTACTTC
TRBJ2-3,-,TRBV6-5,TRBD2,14,CASSYSGRTDTQYF,TGTGCCAGCAGTTATAGCGGGAGGACAGATACGCAGTATTTT
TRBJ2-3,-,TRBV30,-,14,CAWSVGGAPDTQYF,TGTGCCTGGAGCGTAGGGGGAGCACCAGATACGCAGTATTTT
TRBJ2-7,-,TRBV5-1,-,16,CASSSLGSRSSYEQYF,TGCGCCAGCAGCTCCCTGGGTTCCCGGTCTTCCTACGAGCAGTACTTC
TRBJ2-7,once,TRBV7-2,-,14,CASSLGGRAPLPYF,TGTGCCAGCAGCTTAGGGGGCAGGGCTCCCCTCCCGTACTTC
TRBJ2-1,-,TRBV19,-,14,CASSMLFPYNEQFF,TGTGCCAGTAGTATGCTGTTCCCCTACAATGAGCAGTTCTTC
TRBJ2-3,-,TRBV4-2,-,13,CASSQDSRSPQYF,TGTGCCAGCAGCCAAGACTCACGGTCTCCGCAGTATTTT
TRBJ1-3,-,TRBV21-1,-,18,CASSITWVLGTGENTIYF,TGTGCCAGCAGCATAACCTGGGTACTGGGGACAGGGGAAAACACCATATATTTT
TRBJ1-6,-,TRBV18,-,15,CASSPKGSYNSPLHF,TGTGCCAGCTCACCCAAGGGATCCTATAATTCACCCCTCCACTTT
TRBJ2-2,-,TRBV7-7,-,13,CASSFVATGELFF,TGTGCTAGCAGCTTTGTGGCCACCGGGGAGCTGTTTTTT
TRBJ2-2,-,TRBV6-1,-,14,CASRAGAYTGELFF,TGTGCCAGCAGGGCCGGGGCCTACACCGGGGAGCTGTTTTTT
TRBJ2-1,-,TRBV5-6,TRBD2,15,CASSLGLGTYNEQFF,TGTGCCAGCAGCCTCGGACTAGGAACTTACAATGAGCAGTTCTTC